The 21 T cell receptor beta chains presented below share a single source sample, sequenced in a study of blood T cell repertoires in COVID-19 (dated by TCRdb to about 2020). The protocol used for the library was the immunoSEQ multiplex PCR assay. TCRdb limited this immuneACCESS table to in-frame rearrangements with V and J called. A share of clones is missing; checked studies link under half to unresolved V genes, and the rest is unexplained. For this sample the table gives more than 200,000 clones, of which approximately 90% were detected only once. Under 8% of the sample lies in the top ten. The sample consisted of peripheral blood. The origin of the receptors is a woman aged 30 to 39 with COVID-19, enrolled during active disease.

The chain uses TRBV4-3 and TRBJ2-7, with D unclear. The germline V and J ends were trimmed by 0 bases and 4 bases, with 13 bases remaining between them. CDR1 and CDR2 (germline): LGHNA, YSLEER. The CDR3 totals 15 residues. Here the CDR3 reads CASSQDGLLSYEQYV. Here the CDR3 DNA reads TGCGCCAGCAGCCAAGATGGCCTTCTCTCTTACGAGCAGTACGTC.

This clone was observed a single time. CDR3 nucleotides: TGTGCCAGCAGTCCCCTCCGGGAGCAGTTCTTC. Translated: CASSPLREQFF. The chain uses TRBV12-3 or TRBV12-4 and TRBJ2-1; D not certain. The CDR3 runs 11 residues. The V and J ends lost 5 bases and 10 bases respectively, with 9 bases between them.

This clone came up once. V usage is TRBV4-1 and J usage is TRBJ2-3; D remains unclear. This CDR3 contains 13 residues. Trimming removed 1 base at V and 6 bases at J, with 8 bases between. The V gene's germline CDR1 is MGHRA and CDR2 YSYEKL. CDR3 in DNA: TGCGCCAGCAGCCAAGTAGATGGTGATACGCAGTATTTT. It yields the protein CASSQVDGDTQYF.

The V and J genes are TRBV30 and TRBJ1-5; the D is unclear. CDR3 length equals 16 residues. CDR1 and CDR2 (germline): GTSNPN, SVGIG (reference sequence). Trimming left V 0 bases short and J 1 base short, with 13 bases between. The CDR3 protein is CAWSVPSPGSNQPQHF. The CDR3 DNA is TGTGCCTGGAGTGTACCTAGCCCGGGCAGCAATCAGCCCCAGCATTTT.

For the CDR3, the DNA is TGTGCCAGCAGCTTATCGGGACTAGCGGGAGAGCCCTTATGGGAGACCCAGTACTTC. This sequence encodes CASSLSGLAGEPLWETQYF. The chain couples TRBV7-6 to TRBJ2-5; 14 nucleotides line up with TRBD2. Trimming cost V 2 bases and J 5 bases; bases outside gene matches: 13. CDR1 SGHVS and CDR2 FNYEAQ come from the germline V gene. This CDR3 is built from 19 residues.

V usage is TRBV28 and J usage is TRBJ1-5; perhaps TRBD1 as D (6 bases). The CDR3 contains 15 residues. CDR1 MDHEN and CDR2 SYDVKM come from the germline V gene. Trimming removed 3 bases from V and 5 bases from J, with 14 bases in between. The CDR3 DNA reads TGTGCCAGCAGTTTTCTCCTGGCAGGGGATCAGCCCCAGCATTTT. Translating gives CASSFLLAGDQPQHF.

This chain links TRBV14 with TRBJ2-1; TRBD2 matches 14 bases. Germline values: CDR1 SGHDN, CDR2 FVKESK. The V gene end was trimmed by 3 bases and the J gene end by 7 bases; junction bases not matched to a gene: 5. CDR3 length equals 16 residues. The CDR3 reads CASSHVGLAGGNEQFF. CDR3 nucleotides: TGTGCCAGCAGCCATGTCGGACTAGCGGGAGGTAATGAGCAGTTCTTC.

The count of this clone is one. The chain combines TRBV11-3 with TRBJ2-3; 9 nucleotides align to TRBD1. CDR3 length equals 16 residues. The germline V gene encodes CDR1 SGHNT and CDR2 YENEEA. With V trimmed by 4 bases and J by 0 bases, 5 bases remained unmatched. CDR3 amino acids: CASSSVGTGSTDTQYF. The CDR3 DNA reads as TGTGCCAGCAGCTCGGTAGGGACAGGGAGCACAGATACGCAGTATTTT.

This sequence joins TRBV30 and TRBJ2-1, with 11 bases fitting TRBD2. Unmatched junction bases numbered 9, after V lost 3 bases and J lost 5 bases. The V gene's germline CDR1 is GTSNPN and CDR2 SVGIG (reference sequence). The CDR3 has 16 residues. The CDR3 loop is CAWSPGTSGLNNEQFF. DNA for the CDR3: TGTGCCTGGAGCCCCGGGACTAGCGGACTAAACAATGAGCAGTTCTTC. The complete variable domain, with remaining parts taken from reference TRBV30 and TRBJ2-1, reads SQTIHQWPATLVQPVGSPLSLECTVEGTSNPNLYWYRQAAGRGLQLLFYSVGIGQISSEVPQNLSASRPQDRQFILSSKKLLLSDSGFYLCAWSPGTSGLNNEQFFGPGTRLTVL.

The chain joins TRBV20-1 to TRBJ2-1, with TRBD2 matching over 8 bases. In germline, CDR1 is DFQATT, CDR2 SNEGSKA (reference sequence). The V gene end was trimmed by 6 bases and the J gene end by 9 bases; junction bases not matched to a gene: 16. The CDR3 loop spans 15 amino acids. The CDR3 is CSASRPGGPFFEQFF. The CDR3 DNA is TGCAGTGCGAGTCGTCCGGGAGGGCCATTTTTTGAGCAGTTCTTC.

This clone appeared a single time. This chain links TRBV19 with TRBJ1-2, with a weak D call TRBD1 (6 bases). V gave up 8 bases and J gave up 8 bases, with 18 bases separating them. The CDR3 sequence is 13 residues long. Germline-derived CDR1 and CDR2 are LNHDA and SQIVND (reference sequence). The chain's CDR3 is CASVSQGGKGYTF. Written as DNA, the CDR3 is TGTGCCAGTGTTTCACAGGGAGGGAAAGGCTACACCTTC.

This clone occurred once. The chain couples TRBV7-2 to TRBJ1-6; 9 positions agree with TRBD1. There are 16 residues in the CDR3. Trimming removed 5 bases from V and 2 bases from J; junction bases left unmatched: 4. Germline V CDR1 and CDR2: SGHTA, FQGNSA. Here the CDR3 DNA reads TGTGCCAGCAGCCCCGGACAGGGGACCTATAATTCACCCCTCCACTTT. It specifies CASSPGQGTYNSPLHF.

The rearrangement joins TRBV28 to TRBJ1-5; 8 bases are shared with TRBD1. The CDR3 loop spans 18 amino acids. Germline CDR1 and CDR2: MDHEN and SYDVKM. Germline trimming cut 3 bases from V and 2 bases from J; bases unmatched to any gene: 12. Here the CDR3 DNA reads TGTGCCAGCAGTTTCCCCCGCGGCAGGGGGCAAGGCAATCAGCCCCAGCATTTT. It translates to CASSFPRGRGQGNQPQHF.

This clone came up once. V is TRBV3-1 (or the pseudogene TRBV3-2) and J is TRBJ1-3; 7 bases line up with TRBD1. V lost 5 bases, J lost 0 bases, and 10 bases stayed unmatched. The CDR3 covers 17 residues. Germline loops: CDR1 LGHDT, CDR2 YNNKEL (reference sequence). The CDR3 spells CASSTNLGQNSGNTIYF. The CDR3, as DNA: TGTGCCAGCAGCACCAATTTGGGACAGAACTCTGGAAACACCATATATTTT.

The rearrangement joins TRBV3-1 (or the pseudogene TRBV3-2) to TRBJ2-5; D remains unclear. The germline CDR1 and CDR2 sequences are LGHDT and YNNKEL (reference sequence). Trimming took 3 bases from V and 2 from J, leaving 13 bases between them. This CDR3 comprises 15 residues. Here the CDR3 reads CASSHSRLGQETQYF. DNA for the CDR3: TGTGCCAGCAGCCACTCAAGACTTGGACAAGAGACCCAGTACTTC.

The V call is TRBV7-9, the J call TRBJ1-6, with D perhaps matching TRBD1 (6 bases). V lost 0 bases and J lost 2, with 17 bases in between. The CDR3 consists of 19 residues. Germline CDR1 and CDR2: SEHNR and FQNEAQ (reference sequence). The CDR3 bases are TGTGCCAGCAGCTTAGCAAATACAGGGAGAGGGGCCTATAATTCACCCCTCCACTTT. Protein product: CASSLANTGRGAYNSPLHF.

This chain joins TRBV19 and TRBJ1-1; 9 bases align to TRBD1. The CDR3 length is 13 residues. CDR1 and CDR2 from the germline V gene are LNHDA and SQIVND (reference sequence). V was pared by 6 bases and J by 4 bases, with 3 bases of the junction left unmatched. CDR3 nucleotide sequence: TGTGCCAGTAGATCGACAGGGGGCACTGAAGCTTTCTTT. This codes for CASRSTGGTEAFF. Together with reference TRBV19 and TRBJ1-1, the CDR3 gives the full variable domain: DGGITQSPKYLFRKEGQNVTLSCEQNLNHDAMYWYRQDPGQGLRLIYYSQIVNDFQKGDIAEGYSVSREKKESFPLTVTSAQKNPTAFYLCASRSTGGTEAFFGQGTRLTVV.

The chain employs TRBV28 and TRBJ1-2, with a possible D match to TRBD1 (5 bases). The CDR3 has 15 amino acids. Trimming removed 2 bases from V and 4 bases from J, with 14 bases in between. CDR1 and CDR2 (germline): MDHEN, SYDVKM. CDR3 sequence: CASSLVGGPSYGYTF. The DNA for the CDR3 is TGTGCCAGCAGTTTAGTCGGGGGACCCAGCTATGGCTACACCTTC.

The chain employs TRBV10-2 and TRBJ2-3; the D is unclear. The CDR3 is 18 residues long. Germline values: CDR1 WSHSY, CDR2 SAAADI. V was pared by 7 bases and J by 2 bases, with 25 bases between. The CDR3 nucleotides read TGCGCCAGCACCGATTATGTGTCGGGTTTTGACCCCACAGATACGCAGTATTTT. Protein product: CASTDYVSGFDPTDTQYF.

The chain recombines TRBV7-2 with TRBJ2-1; possibly TRBD2 for D (5 bases). The CDR3 contains 15 residues. The germline gives CDR1 SGHTA, CDR2 FQGNSA. Trimming left V 3 bases short and J 7 bases short, with 16 bases between. The CDR3 protein is CASSFWSGERNEQFF. CDR3 sequence (DNA): TGTGCCAGCAGCTTCTGGTCCGGGGAGAGGAATGAGCAGTTCTTC. Full variable domain (outside the CDR3, taken from reference TRBV7-2 and TRBJ2-1): GAGVSQSPSNKVTEKGKDVELRCDPISGHTALYWYRQSLGQGLEFLIYFQGNSAPDKSGLPSDRFSAERTGGSVSTLTIQRTQQEDSAVYLCASSFWSGERNEQFFGPGTRLTVL.

This chain links TRBV4-3 with TRBJ1-2; 8 bases are a match to TRBD1. The V segment lost 2 bases and the J segment 4 bases; nucleotides outside the gene matches: 15. This CDR3 is 18 amino acids long. Germline V gene lookup returns CDR1 LGHNA and CDR2 YSLEER. The CDR3 protein is CASSQKQGVVGVSYGYTF. In DNA form, the CDR3 reads TGCGCCAGCAGCCAAAAACAGGGGGTTGTCGGGGTTTCCTATGGCTACACCTTC.